The entry below gives a single T cell receptor beta chain sequence along with its context. The entry originates in a study of blood T cell repertoires in COVID-19. Study-wide background: Researchers got acute and convalescent COVID-19 samples from the United States, Italy and Spain.

Generated by immunoSEQ multiplex PCR, the TCRdb table keeps only in-frame clones and is missing some. The sample contains 170,000 or so clones, roughly nine tenths of which appear only once. The CDR3 runs to 15 residues. Trimming removed 7 bases from V and 7 bases from J; junction bases left unmatched: 14. Germline V gene sequence: CDR1 MDHEN, CDR2 SYDVKM. This chain uses TRBV28 with TRBJ1-2, with TRBD1 matching over 8 bases. Sequencing was performed on peripheral blood. This TCR derives from a man in his fifties with acute or convalescent COVID-19. CDR3 sequence (DNA): TGTGCCAGCACCACCCAGGGGGCGCGGTTGTTTGGCTACACCTTC. Its translation is CASTTQGARLFGYTF.